The rows below give T cell receptor beta chains drawn from one sample of a study of graft-versus-host responses after intestinal transplantation. Using immunoSEQ multiplex PCR, the repertoire was profiled, and TCRdb retains in-frame clones only, with some absent. This sample yields fewer than 45,000 clones, of which around 96% are seen a single time; 0.76% belongs to the top ten. The sample in question was PBMCs, obtained 16 days after intestinal transplant. The receptors were gathered from a human patient who received an intestinal transplant, so some T cells may come from the graft donor. CDR3s include the opening cysteine and the closing phenylalanine or tryptophan. D genes are given only for firm matches. Rows give clone size only sometimes, using once, few, many, or a class for an expanded clone.

.,TRBJ2-3,TRBV2,.,CASSGASSTDTQYF,TGTGCCAGCAGCGGCGCTTCTAGCACAGATACGCAGTATTTT
TRBD2,TRBJ2-7,TRBV11-2,few,CASSQMTSGTYEQYF,TGTGCCAGCAGCCAAATGACTAGCGGTACCTACGAGCAGTACTTC
TRBD2,TRBJ2-5,TRBV5-1,.,CASSLELAALGETQYF,TGCGCCAGCAGCTTGGAACTAGCGGCCTTAGGTGAGACCCAGTACTTC
.,TRBJ1-3,TRBV7-6,.,CASSFGFNPGGNTIYF,TGTGCCAGCAGCTTTGGATTTAACCCTGGGGGAAACACCATATATTTT
.,TRBJ2-3,TRBV6-4,.,CASSDSGGEDTQYF,TGTGCCAGCAGTGACTCAGGGGGAGAAGATACGCAGTATTTT
.,TRBJ2-2,TRBV5-6,.,CASTLPGGMNTGELFF,TGTGCCAGCACCCTACCAGGGGGGATGAACACCGGGGAGCTGTTTTTT
.,TRBJ2-1,TRBV7-9,.,CASSLRGDLQFF,TGTGCCAGCAGCTTAAGAGGGGACCTACAGTTCTTC
.,TRBJ2-6,TRBV11-1,.,CASSPSGANVLTF,TGTGCCAGCAGCCCCTCGGGGGCCAACGTCCTGACTTTC
.,TRBJ2-7,TRBV27,.,CASSFVLGGPYEQYF,TGTGCCAGCAGTTTCGTTCTAGGAGGGCCCTACGAGCAGTACTTC
TRBD1,TRBJ2-2,TRBV5-1,once,CASTHTGTGVTGELFF,TGCGCCAGCACCCATACCGGGACAGGGGTAACCGGGGAGCTGTTTTTT
.,TRBJ1-1,TRBV2,.,CASSPREEAFF,TGTGCCAGCAGCCCCAGGGAAGAAGCTTTCTTT
.,TRBJ2-7,TRBV28,.,CASSFVVSYEQYF,TGTGCCAGCAGTTTCGTCGTCTCTTACGAGCAGTACTTC
.,TRBJ1-1,TRBV19,.,CASSIVGGTEAFF,TGTGCCAGTAGTATAGTGGGGGGCACTGAAGCTTTCTTT
.,TRBJ2-7,TRBV19,.,CASSIRDSQEQYF,TGTGCCAGTAGTATACGGGACTCACAAGAGCAGTACTTC
.,TRBJ2-7,TRBV6-1,.,CASSEYGTYEQYF,TGTGCCAGCAGTGAATACGGAACCTACGAGCAGTACTTC
TRBD1,TRBJ1-5,TRBV2,.,CASSAGTGGNQPQHF,TGTGCCAGCAGTGCCGGGACAGGGGGCAATCAGCCCCAGCATTTT
.,TRBJ2-1,TRBV15,.,CATSREPLGSSYNEQFF,TGTGCCACCAGCAGAGAACCCTTAGGGAGCTCCTACAATGAGCAGTTCTTC
TRBD1,TRBJ1-5,TRBV28,.,CASSPRTGLNQPQHF,TGTGCCAGCAGTCCCCGGACAGGGCTAAATCAGCCCCAGCATTTT
TRBD1,TRBJ2-1,TRBV2,.,CATSSGTGAYNEQFF,TGTGCCACGTCATCGGGGACAGGGGCTTACAATGAGCAGTTCTTC
.,TRBJ1-3,TRBV27,.,CASSPLQGAGNTIYF,TGTGCCAGCAGTCCCCTACAGGGCGCTGGAAACACCATATATTTT
.,TRBJ2-2,TRBV29-1,.,CSVRGGRNTGELFF,TGCAGCGTGAGAGGGGGACGAAACACCGGGGAGCTGTTTTTT
TRBD1,TRBJ2-1,TRBV10-2,.,CASMDFGQGARGEQFF,TGCGCCAGCATGGATTTCGGACAGGGGGCGCGGGGTGAGCAGTTCTTC
.,TRBJ2-3,TRBV11-3,.,CASSFDTDTQYF,TGTGCCAGCAGCTTCGACACAGATACGCAGTATTTT
.,TRBJ1-1,TRBV7-8,.,CASSPGIPGGNTEAFF,TGTGCCAGCAGCCCCGGTATACCAGGAGGGAACACTGAAGCTTTCTTT
.,TRBJ1-5,TRBV5-6,.,CASSSRRKNQPQHF,TGTGCCAGCAGCTCCAGGAGGAAGAATCAGCCCCAGCATTTT
.,TRBJ2-2,TRBV5-5,.,CASSLARGGLNTGELFF,TGTGCCAGCAGCTTGGCTCGCGGGGGCTTGAACACCGGGGAGCTGTTTTTT
TRBD1,TRBJ2-3,TRBV13,.,CASSPQQGAFGTDTQYF,TGTGCCAGCAGCCCCCAACAGGGGGCGTTTGGCACAGATACGCAGTATTTT
TRBD1,TRBJ2-5,TRBV7-6,.,CASSLEGTGGKETQYF,TGTGCCAGCAGCTTAGAAGGGACAGGGGGGAAAGAGACCCAGTACTTC
.,TRBJ2-1,TRBV4-2,.,CASSQDLRGSLSNEQFF,TGTGCCAGCAGCCAAGATCTACGTGGGAGTTTGAGCAATGAGCAGTTCTTC
.,TRBJ1-5,TRBV6-6,.,CASSYSQGFQPQHF,TGTGCCAGCAGTTATTCACAGGGTTTCCAGCCCCAGCATTTT
.,TRBJ2-5,TRBV7-8,.,CASRGIRREPETQYF,TGTGCCAGCAGGGGGATACGTCGGGAGCCGGAGACCCAGTACTTC
TRBD1,TRBJ1-6,TRBV6-1,.,CASSEERGRSSYNSPLHF,TGTGCCAGCAGTGAAGAGAGGGGGCGAAGCTCCTATAATTCACCCCTCCACTTT
TRBD2,TRBJ2-1,TRBV9,.,CASSVEGGSQQAFF,TGTGCCAGCAGCGTAGAGGGCGGGAGCCAACAAGCGTTCTTC
TRBD2,TRBJ2-1,TRBV28,.,CASYPGTSGRYERFF,TGTGCCAGCTACCCCGGGACTAGCGGGAGATATGAGCGGTTCTTC
.,TRBJ2-1,TRBV5-1,once,CASSLVRLAYNEQFF,TGCGCCAGCAGCTTGGTCCGTCTCGCCTACAATGAGCAGTTCTTC
.,TRBJ2-5,TRBV27,.,CASSFGRHSPGDQYF,TGTGCCAGCAGTTTCGGCAGGCACTCCCCAGGGGACCAGTACTTC
TRBD2,TRBJ2-1,TRBV6-5,.,CASTSPGGGPEQFF,TGTGCCAGCACCTCCCCTGGGGGGGGTCCTGAGCAGTTCTTC
.,TRBJ1-1,TRBV7-6,.,CASSLGGSGNTEAFF,TGTGCCAGCAGCTTAGGGGGGTCCGGGAACACTGAAGCTTTCTTT
TRBD2,TRBJ2-1,TRBV5-4,.,CASSGGPLAGVNEQFF,TGTGCCAGCAGCGGGGGGCCTCTAGCGGGGGTTAATGAGCAGTTCTTC
.,TRBJ2-2,TRBV28,.,CASGLWLSHTGELFF,TGTGCCAGCGGCTTGTGGTTGTCGCACACCGGGGAGCTGTTTTTT
.,TRBJ1-2,TRBV11-2,.,CASSLGQWGGYTF,TGTGCCAGCAGCTTAGGTCAATGGGGTGGCTACACCTTC
.,TRBJ1-2,TRBV13,.,CASSLGLGGSERLYGYTF,TGTGCCAGCAGCTTAGGTTTAGGCGGCTCGGAGCGGCTCTATGGCTACACCTTC
.,TRBJ2-7,TRBV27,.,CASSFESGQISYEQYF,TGTGCCAGCAGTTTCGAGTCCGGTCAGATATCCTACGAGCAGTACTTC
.,TRBJ1-5,TRBV6-5,.,CASSKVIQPQHF,TGTGCCAGCAGCAAGGTTATTCAGCCCCAGCATTTT
TRBD1,TRBJ2-7,TRBV27,.,CASSLQTGAAYEQYF,TGTGCCAGCAGTTTACAGACAGGGGCAGCTTACGAGCAGTACTTC
.,TRBJ2-7,TRBV25-1,.,CASSHQARGYEQYF,TGTGCCAGCAGTCATCAAGCACGGGGCTACGAGCAGTACTTC
.,TRBJ2-7,TRBV19,.,CASREGGGEQCF,TGTGCCAGTAGGGAGGGAGGCGGGGAGCAGTGCTTC
TRBD1,TRBJ1-3,TRBV2,once,CASRDRGSLTGNTIYF,TGTGCCAGCAGGGACAGGGGATCTCTCACTGGAAACACCATATATTTT
.,TRBJ2-5,TRBV5-4,.,CASSLGNRQETQYF,TGTGCCAGCAGCTTGGGGAACAGGCAAGAGACCCAGTACTTC
TRBD2,TRBJ2-7,TRBV7-8,.,CASSFRLAGGPWYEQYF,TGTGCCAGCAGCTTCAGACTAGCGGGAGGGCCCTGGTACGAGCAGTACTTC
.,TRBJ1-3,TRBV9,.,CASSAGDVRSGNTIYF,TGTGCCAGCAGCGCCGGTGATGTCCGCTCTGGAAACACCATATATTTT
.,TRBJ2-3,TRBV4-3,.,CASSPTPSGDGGDTQYF,TGCGCCAGCAGCCCTACACCGTCAGGGGATGGGGGAGATACGCAGTATTTT
TRBD1,TRBJ2-2,TRBV9,.,CASSPGGTGELFF,TGTGCCAGCAGCCCAGGGGGCACCGGGGAGCTGTTTTTT
.,TRBJ2-5,TRBV5-6,once,CASSSDSSEETQYF,TGTGCCAGCAGCTCGGATTCGAGCGAAGAGACCCAGTACTTC
.,TRBJ2-7,TRBV6-5,.,CASSEARGYEQYF,TGTGCCAGCAGTGAGGCCAGGGGTTACGAGCAGTACTTC
.,TRBJ2-4,TRBV28,once,CASSLTVAKNIQYF,TGTGCCAGCAGTTTAACAGTGGCCAAAAACATTCAGTACTTC
.,TRBJ2-7,TRBV4-3,.,CASSQDWRGRSYEQYF,TGCGCCAGCAGCCAAGATTGGAGGGGGCGCTCCTACGAGCAGTACTTC
TRBD1,TRBJ1-2,TRBV2,.,CASSETSQGAFGYTF,TGTGCCAGCAGTGAAACTTCACAGGGGGCGTTTGGCTACACCTTC
.,TRBJ1-1,TRBV28,.,CASSLLRGNTEAFF,TGTGCCAGCAGTTTACTCAGGGGTAACACTGAAGCTTTCTTT
.,TRBJ2-5,TRBV9,.,CASSVDWEQETQYF,TGTGCCAGCAGCGTAGATTGGGAACAAGAGACCCAGTACTTC